This TCR beta chain was captured by sequencing in a study of blood T cell repertoires in COVID-19. This clone came up once. Produced via immunoSEQ multiplex PCR; TCRdb's table is partial and in-frame only. The data show 200,000 to 250,000 clones, approximately 90% seen once. Germline CDR1 reads SGHRS; CDR2 reads YFSETQ. This CDR3 has 15 residues. V shed 0 bases and J shed 3 bases, with 12 bases lying between them. The sequenced material came from PBMCs or T cells enriched from blood (not recorded which). V gene TRBV5-1 combines with J gene TRBJ2-5; D is perhaps TRBD2 (5 bases). This TCR derives from a woman aged 40 to 55 with acute COVID-19. The chain's CDR3 is CASSLDGVKKETQYF. CDR3 bases: TGCGCCAGCAGCTTGGACGGGGTCAAAAAAGAGACCCAGTACTTC.